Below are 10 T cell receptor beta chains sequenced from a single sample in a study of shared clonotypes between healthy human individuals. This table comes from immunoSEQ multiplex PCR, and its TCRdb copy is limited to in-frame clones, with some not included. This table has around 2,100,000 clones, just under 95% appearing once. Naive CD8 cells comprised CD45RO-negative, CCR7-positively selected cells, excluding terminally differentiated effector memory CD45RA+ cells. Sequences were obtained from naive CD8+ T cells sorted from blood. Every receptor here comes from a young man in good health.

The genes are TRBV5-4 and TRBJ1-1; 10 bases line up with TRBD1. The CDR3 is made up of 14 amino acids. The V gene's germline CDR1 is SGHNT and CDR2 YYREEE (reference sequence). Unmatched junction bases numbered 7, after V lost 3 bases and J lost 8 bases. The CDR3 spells CASSSIDRGLEAFF. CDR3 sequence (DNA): TGTGCCAGCAGCTCGATCGACAGGGGGCTCGAAGCTTTCTTT.

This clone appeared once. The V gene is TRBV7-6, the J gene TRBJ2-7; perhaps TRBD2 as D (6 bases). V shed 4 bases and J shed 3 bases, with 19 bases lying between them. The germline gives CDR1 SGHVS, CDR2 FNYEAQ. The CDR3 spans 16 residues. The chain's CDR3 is CASSSDPDGLYYEQYF. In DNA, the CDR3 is TGTGCCAGCAGCTCCGACCCGGACGGACTATACTACGAGCAGTACTTC.

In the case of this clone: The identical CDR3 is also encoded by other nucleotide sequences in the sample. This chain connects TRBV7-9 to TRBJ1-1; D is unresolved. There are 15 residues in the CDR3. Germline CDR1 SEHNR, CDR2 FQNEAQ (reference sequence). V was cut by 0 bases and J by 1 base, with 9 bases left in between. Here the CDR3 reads CASSLALGRNTEAFF. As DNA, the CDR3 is TGTGCCAGCAGCTTAGCTTTAGGCAGGAACACTGAAGCTTTCTTT. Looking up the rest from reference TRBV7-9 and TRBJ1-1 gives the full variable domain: DTGVSQNPRHKITKRGQNVTFRCDPISEHNRLYWYRQTLGQGPEFLTYFQNEAQLEKSRLLSDRFSAERPKGSFSTLEIQRTEQGDSAMYLCASSLALGRNTEAFFGQGTRLTVV.

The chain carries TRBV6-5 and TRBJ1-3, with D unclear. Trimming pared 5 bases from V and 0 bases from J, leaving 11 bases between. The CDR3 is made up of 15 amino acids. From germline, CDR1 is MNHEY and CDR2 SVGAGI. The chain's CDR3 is CASSTGHGSGNTIYF. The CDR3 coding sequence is TGTGCCAGCAGTACGGGTCACGGCTCTGGAAACACCATATATTTT.

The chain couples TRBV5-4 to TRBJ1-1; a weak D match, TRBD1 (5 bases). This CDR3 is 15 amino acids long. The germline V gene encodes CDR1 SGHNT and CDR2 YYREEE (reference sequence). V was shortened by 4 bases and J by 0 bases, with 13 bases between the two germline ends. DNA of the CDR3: TGTGCCAGCAGCCCCCAGGGAGTTCTGAACACTGAAGCTTTCTTT. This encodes CASSPQGVLNTEAFF. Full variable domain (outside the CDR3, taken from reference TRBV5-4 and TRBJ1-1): ETGVTQSPTHLIKTRGQQVTLRCSSQSGHNTVSWYQQALGQGPQFIFQYYREEENGRGNFPPRFSGLQFPNYSSELNVNALELDDSALYLCASSPQGVLNTEAFFGQGTRLTVV.

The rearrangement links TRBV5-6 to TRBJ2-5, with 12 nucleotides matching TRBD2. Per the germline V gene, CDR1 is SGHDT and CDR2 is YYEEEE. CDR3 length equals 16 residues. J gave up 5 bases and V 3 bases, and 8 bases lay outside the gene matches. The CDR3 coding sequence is TGTGCCAGCAGCTCACCGACTAGCGGGAGATACGAGACCCAGTACTTC. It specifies CASSSPTSGRYETQYF.

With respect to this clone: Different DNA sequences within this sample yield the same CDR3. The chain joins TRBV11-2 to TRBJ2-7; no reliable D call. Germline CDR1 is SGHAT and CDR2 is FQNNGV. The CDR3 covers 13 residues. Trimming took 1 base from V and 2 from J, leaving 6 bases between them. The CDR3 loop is CASSLGTAYEQYF. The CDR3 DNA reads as TGTGCCAGCAGCTTAGGAACGGCCTACGAGCAGTACTTC. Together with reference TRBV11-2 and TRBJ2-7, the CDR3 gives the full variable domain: EAGVAQSPRYKIIEKRQSVAFWCNPISGHATLYWYQQILGQGPKLLIQFQNNGVVDDSQLPKDRFSAERLKGVDSTLKIQPAKLEDSAVYLCASSLGTAYEQYFGPGTRLTVT.

The CDR3 loop is CASSPGVYEQYF. CDR3 coding DNA: TGCGCCAGCAGCCCAGGGGTATACGAGCAGTACTTC. The chain links TRBV5-1 to TRBJ2-7; a weak D match, TRBD1 (6 bases). V dropped 4 bases and J dropped 4 bases, with 9 bases sitting between them. The length of the CDR3 is 12 residues. The V gene's germline CDR1 is SGHRS and CDR2 YFSETQ.

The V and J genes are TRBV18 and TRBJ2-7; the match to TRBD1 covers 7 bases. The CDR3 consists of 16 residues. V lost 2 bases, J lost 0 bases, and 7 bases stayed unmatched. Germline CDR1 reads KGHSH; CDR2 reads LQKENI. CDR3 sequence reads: CASSPEGQLSSYEQYF. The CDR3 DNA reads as TGTGCCAGCTCACCAGAGGGACAGTTAAGCTCCTACGAGCAGTACTTC.

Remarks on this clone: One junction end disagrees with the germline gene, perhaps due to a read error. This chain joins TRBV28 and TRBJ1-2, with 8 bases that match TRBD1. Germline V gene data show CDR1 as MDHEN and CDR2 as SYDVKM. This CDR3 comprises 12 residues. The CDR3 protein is CSGGQGIYGYTF. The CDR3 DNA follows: TGCAGTGGAGGACAGGGAATCTATGGCTACACCTTC.